These 17 T cell receptor beta chains originate from one sample sequenced in a study of blood T cell repertoires in COVID-19. Method: immunoSEQ multiplex PCR; TCRdb's copy keeps in-frame clones and lacks some. The sample has some 150,000 clones; 86% are singletons. The specimen was peripheral blood. All receptors derive from a woman aged 55-69 years with COVID-19, enrolled during active disease.

The gene calls are TRBV18 and TRBJ1-4, with 7 bases fitting TRBD1. V dropped 3 bases and J dropped 7; count of bases not matched to a gene: 11. This CDR3 comprises 16 residues. The germline V gene has CDR1 KGHSH and CDR2 LQKENI. CDR3 DNA: TGTGCCAGCTCACCTCGTCGACAGGGAGAGGGTGAAAAACTGTTTTTT. Amino acid sequence: CASSPRRQGEGEKLFF.

As to this clone: Its ends do not fully match the called genes, so a read error is possible. This rearrangement joins TRBV7-7 to TRBJ2-1; D perhaps matches TRBD1 (6 bases). Germline CDR1 and CDR2: SSHAT and FNYEAQ (reference sequence). The length of the CDR3 is 14 residues. CDR3 sequence (DNA): TGTGCTAGCAGCTTCAAACAGGGTCACAATGAGCAGTTCTTC. Amino acids: CASSFKQGHNEQFF.

V and J are TRBV6-5 and TRBJ2-7; D is possibly TRBD2 (6 bases). Trimming cost V 0 bases and J 0 bases, with 12 bases left between them. This CDR3 contains 16 residues. CDR1 and CDR2 from the germline V gene are MNHEY and SVGAGI. In DNA form, the CDR3 reads TGTGCCAGCAGTTACTCGGGCGGGATGAGCTCCTACGAGCAGTACTTC. Translated, it gives CASSYSGGMSSYEQYF.

The chain uses TRBV28 and TRBJ2-7; the D gene is possibly TRBD1 (6 bases). The V and J ends lost 6 bases and 3 bases respectively, with 12 bases between them. This CDR3 has 13 residues. From germline, CDR1 is MDHEN and CDR2 SYDVKM. The CDR3 bases are TGTGCCAGCAGGAAACAGGGTTTCTACGAGCAGTACTTC. Translation: CASRKQGFYEQYF.

This chain joins TRBV27 and TRBJ2-3; 9 positions match TRBD1. Looked up from germline, CDR1 is MNHEY and CDR2 is SMNVEV (reference sequence). V gave up 3 bases and J gave up 6 bases; unmatched junction bases: 10. The CDR3 extends over 16 amino acids. CDR3 nucleotide sequence: TGTGCCAGCAGTTTGTTCGGCGGGACAGGGAAGGATACGCAGTATTTT. Its translation is CASSLFGGTGKDTQYF.

The gene calls are TRBV19 and TRBJ1-2; maybe TRBD1 (5 bases). The CDR3 is made up of 13 amino acids. Trimming stripped 8 bases from V and 5 bases from J, with 15 bases between. The V gene's germline CDR1 is LNHDA and CDR2 SQIVND (reference sequence). The CDR3 loop is CASGQGDGYGYTF. In DNA form, the CDR3 reads TGTGCCAGTGGCCAGGGCGACGGGTATGGCTACACCTTC.

The rearrangement joins TRBV2 to TRBJ1-3; 9 bases line up with TRBD1. This CDR3 spans 17 amino acids. The germline CDR1 and CDR2 sequences are SNHLY and FYNNEI. Germline trimming cut 1 base from V and 4 bases from J; bases unmatched to any gene: 8. In nucleotides, the CDR3 is TGTGCCAGCAGTGAAGATGGGACAGGGAATTTAGGAAACACCATATATTTT. Translating gives CASSEDGTGNLGNTIYF.

A word on this clone: The junction shows a germline mismatch at one end, possibly a read error. The J gene is TRBJ2-3, the V gene TRBV7-2, with 10 bases matching TRBD2. CDR3 length: 17 amino acids. The germline V gene has CDR1 SGHTA and CDR2 FQGNSA. DNA of the CDR3: TGTGCCAGCAGCTTAGGCCTCGCTAGCGGGAGCAGAGATACGCAGTATTTT. Translation: CASSLGLASGSRDTQYF.

This chain connects TRBV19 to TRBJ2-6, with 9 bases lining up with TRBD1. The V segment lost 4 bases and the J segment 1 base; nucleotides outside the gene matches: 8. The CDR3 contains 18 residues. From germline, CDR1 is LNHDA and CDR2 SQIVND (reference sequence). The CDR3 sequence: CASSTGQGGSSGANVLTF. The CDR3, as DNA: TGTGCCAGTAGTACGGGACAGGGAGGTTCGTCTGGGGCCAACGTCCTGACTTTC.

The V gene is TRBV5-1, the J gene TRBJ1-4, with TRBD1 matching over 9 bases. Germline CDR1 is SGHRS and CDR2 is YFSETQ. V was clipped by 3 bases and J by 6 bases; unmatched bases: 6. CDR3 length: 15 residues. CDR3 sequence (DNA): TGCGCCAGCAGCTCGGGACAGGGTCGGGATGAAAAACTGTTTTTT. Protein sequence: CASSSGQGRDEKLFF.

As for this clone: Distinct nucleotide sequences in the sample also encode this CDR3. This chain joins TRBV5-1 and TRBJ2-7; 9 bases align to TRBD1. Germline trimming cut 3 bases from V and 4 bases from J; bases unmatched to any gene: 5. Per germline, CDR1 SGHRS and CDR2 YFSETQ. The CDR3 length is 14 residues. The chain's CDR3 is CASSWGQGGYEQYF. Written as DNA, the CDR3 is TGCGCCAGCAGCTGGGGACAGGGTGGGTACGAGCAGTACTTC.

This clone has ten or more counts. This chain joins TRBV6-4 and TRBJ1-5; D perhaps matches TRBD1 (6 bases). Trimming pared 6 bases from V and 5 bases from J, leaving 11 bases between. This CDR3 contains 13 residues. Germline assignment: CDR1 MRHNA and CDR2 SNTAGT. CDR3 residues: CASSQDRYQPQHF. CDR3 sequence (DNA): TGTGCCAGCAGCCAAGACAGGTATCAGCCCCAGCATTTT.

V usage is TRBV29-1 and J usage is TRBJ1-1, with D perhaps TRBD1 (5 bases). Trimming shortened V by 5 bases and J by 0 bases, and 16 bases separated the two germline ends. CDR1 is SQVTM, CDR2 ANQGSEA, per germline. The CDR3 totals 15 residues. The CDR3 is CSVHRSGLMNTEAFF. Here the CDR3 DNA reads TGCAGCGTTCATCGGTCAGGGCTAATGAACACTGAAGCTTTCTTT.

CDR3: CASSMGGPTDTQYF. In DNA, the CDR3 is TGTGCCAGTAGTATGGGGGGACCCACAGATACGCAGTATTTT. The chain carries TRBV19 and TRBJ2-3; possibly TRBD2 for D (6 bases). The V and J ends lost 3 bases and 2 bases respectively, with 9 bases between them. CDR1 is LNHDA, CDR2 SQIVND, per germline (reference sequence). The CDR3 extends over 14 amino acids. The full variable domain, its missing parts supplied by reference TRBV19 and TRBJ2-3, is DGGITQSPKYLFRKEGQNVTLSCEQNLNHDAMYWYRQDPGQGLRLIYYSQIVNDFQKGDIAEGYSVSREKKESFPLTVTSAQKNPTAFYLCASSMGGPTDTQYFGPGTRLTVL.

The gene calls are TRBV4-3 and TRBJ1-5; D is possibly TRBD1 (5 bases). Germline V gene lookup returns CDR1 LGHNA and CDR2 YSLEER. The germline V and J ends were trimmed by 1 base and 12 bases, with 13 bases remaining between them. This CDR3 contains 13 residues. The DNA for the CDR3 is TGCGCCAGCAGCCAAGTCCAGGGACTGGGCCAGCATTTT. It encodes CASSQVQGLGQHF.

This clone was seen just once. The chain joins TRBV5-1 to TRBJ2-7; 9 bases are shared with TRBD1. This CDR3 has 14 residues. The V gene's germline CDR1 is SGHRS and CDR2 YFSETQ. V gave up 3 bases and J gave up 5 bases; unmatched junction bases: 6. CDR3 protein: CASSSGTGRHEQYF. CDR3 bases: TGCGCCAGCAGCTCCGGGACAGGGCGCCACGAGCAGTACTTC.

V gene TRBV29-1 combines with J gene TRBJ1-3, with TRBD1 identical over 9 bases. Per the germline V gene, CDR1 is SQVTM and CDR2 is ANQGSEA. V lost 5 bases and J lost 4; bases outside the gene matches: 6. The CDR3 sequence is 14 residues long. The CDR3 DNA reads as TGCAGCGTTCAGGACAGGGGAGGAGGAAACACCATATATTTT. Translating it yields CSVQDRGGGNTIYF.